This TCR beta chain was identified during a study of blood T cell repertoires in COVID-19. Background on the study: The study drew acute and convalescent COVID-19 samples from the United States, Italy and Spain. Sample material is recorded as cDNA or gDNA derived from T cells, B-cell-depleted T cells, or PBMCs.

In the original processing: How many nucleated cells were present was estimated from reference gene primer amplification. Clones were read by immunoSEQ multiplex PCR, and TCRdb kept only the in-frame ones, dropping some. That table gives V, J and clone size, and the DNA gave D and trimming. The sample yields some 200,000 clones, around nine tenths seen once. Trimming took off 4 bases at V and 1 base at J, with 9 bases between the two ends. In germline, CDR1 is SGHKS, CDR2 YYEKEE (reference sequence). This CDR3 is built from 13 residues. The clonotype was recovered from a woman between 18 and 29 years old who had recovered from COVID-19. This chain uses TRBV5-5 with TRBJ2-7; D not certain. Sequences were obtained from peripheral blood. The CDR3 protein is CASSLAFSYEQYF. The CDR3 coding sequence is TGTGCCAGCAGCCTGGCCTTTTCCTACGAGCAGTACTTC.